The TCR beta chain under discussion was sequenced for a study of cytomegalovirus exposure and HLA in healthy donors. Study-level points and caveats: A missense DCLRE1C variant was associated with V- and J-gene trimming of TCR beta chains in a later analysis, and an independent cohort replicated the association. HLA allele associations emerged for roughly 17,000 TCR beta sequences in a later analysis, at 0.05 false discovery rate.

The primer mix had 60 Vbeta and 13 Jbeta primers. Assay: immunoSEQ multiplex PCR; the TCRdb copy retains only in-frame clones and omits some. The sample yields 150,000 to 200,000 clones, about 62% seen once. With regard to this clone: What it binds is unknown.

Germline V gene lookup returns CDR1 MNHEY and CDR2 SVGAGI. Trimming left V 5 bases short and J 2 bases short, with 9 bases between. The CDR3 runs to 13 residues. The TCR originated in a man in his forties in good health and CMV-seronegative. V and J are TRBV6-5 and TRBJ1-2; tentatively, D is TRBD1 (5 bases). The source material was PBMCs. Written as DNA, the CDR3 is TGTGCCAGCAGTCTGGGGCAGAACTATGGCTACACCTTC. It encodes CASSLGQNYGYTF.